The rows below give T cell receptor beta chains drawn from one sample of a study of T cell responses to AZD1222 COVID-19 vaccine. Produced via immunoSEQ multiplex PCR; TCRdb's table is partial and in-frame only. The sample lists tens of thousands of clones, roughly 93% seen once, with 20% to 25% in the top ten. The sample in question was peripheral blood, obtained on day 0 of AZD1222 vaccination. Every receptor here comes from an adult in good health. Each CDR3 is given without its conserved first and last residue. D genes are given only for firm matches. Part of the rows lack a size; the others show once, few, many or a class for expanded clones.

V	D	size	J	CDR3
TRBV28	NA	once	TRBJ1-6	ASSHPGGTDSPLH
TRBV6-5	TRBD1	NA	TRBJ1-2	ASSYSPGQGYGYT
TRBV4-1	TRBD1	NA	TRBJ2-7	ASSQPTGQVWEQY
TRBV9	NA	NA	TRBJ1-5	ASSVPTGNLSNQPQH
TRBV5-1	TRBD1	NA	TRBJ2-7	ASSLKAGQGAPYEQY
TRBV7-2	TRBD2	NA	TRBJ2-7	ASSFYSRGSGEQY
TRBV4-3	NA	NA	TRBJ2-7	ASSQDTPTPYEQY
TRBV20-1	TRBD1	NA	TRBJ1-1	SASPDRGFSAEAF
TRBV19	NA	NA	TRBJ1-6	ASSISRNNSPLH
TRBV14	NA	few	TRBJ2-7	ASSQVGTGSYEQY
TRBV28	TRBD1	NA	TRBJ1-2	ASSHGTGGLSGYT
TRBV18	NA	NA	TRBJ1-2	ASSPGQTASYGYT
TRBV7-8	NA	NA	TRBJ1-5	ASSLAGQPQH
TRBV5-5	TRBD1	NA	TRBJ1-2	ASSRPGQGKGYT
TRBV19	TRBD1	once	TRBJ1-4	ASSPGQGNEKLF
TRBV5-4	TRBD1	NA	TRBJ1-2	ASSSPGQGAYGYT
TRBV5-5	TRBD1	NA	TRBJ1-2	ASSPRGRDYGYT
TRBV7-8	NA	once	TRBJ2-2	ASSRTRGGFTGELF
TRBV9	NA	NA	TRBJ2-7	ASSVGRTGYEQY
TRBV3-1/TRBV3-2	NA	NA	TRBJ1-2	ASSHGSQGYGYT
TRBV11-2	NA	NA	TRBJ1-3	ASSPMGLDTIY
TRBV5-1	TRBD2	NA	TRBJ2-3	ASSASGRVTDTQY
TRBV6-6	NA	NA	TRBJ1-5	ASSYERGFNNQPQH
TRBV12-3/TRBV12-4	TRBD1	few	TRBJ1-1	ASRNRGRTEAF
TRBV6-1	NA	NA	TRBJ2-7	ASSEGVSYEQY
TRBV6-5	NA	NA	TRBJ2-2	ASSYGSAGELF
TRBV3-1/TRBV3-2	NA	NA	TRBJ1-4	ASSQDVRAPNEKLF
TRBV29-1	NA	NA	TRBJ1-2	SASGRSGYGYT
TRBV18	TRBD1	NA	TRBJ1-2	ASSPQGQGEGYT
TRBV2	NA	NA	TRBJ2-7	ASSEPSSYEQY
TRBV19	NA	NA	TRBJ1-1	ASSIEVRWTGGNTEAF
TRBV6-5	TRBD1	NA	TRBJ1-4	ASSYYRGPVEKLF
TRBV19	TRBD1	NA	TRBJ2-3	ASSIGQGITDTQY
TRBV19	NA	NA	TRBJ1-2	ASSSPHLRGLGYT
TRBV21-1	NA	NA	TRBJ1-2	ASPGGLNYGYT
TRBV28	TRBD2	NA	TRBJ2-2	ANREGNTGELF
TRBV7-2	NA	once	TRBJ1-2	ASSSWDGGYT
TRBV25-1	NA	NA	TRBJ1-2	ASSEYGANSYGYT
TRBV18	NA	NA	TRBJ2-2	ASSRDRATGELF
TRBV5-5	NA	NA	TRBJ1-3	ASSLGIDGNTIY
TRBV28	NA	few	TRBJ1-2	ASSRLLGRTTNYGYT